This T cell receptor (beta chain) derives from a study of CD8+ T cells in alopecia areata. Across the study: Treated patients swallowed 5 to 10 mg of oral tofacitinib twice daily. Overall study findings and caveats: Shared TCR sequences were less clear between patients than in mice, possibly partly from HLA diversity. Normal scalp had lower clonality than lesional scalp, with alopecia totalis/universalis lesions showing this most strongly.

The treatment denotes: oral pan-JAK inhibitor, 5-10 mg twice daily. This clone was counted many times. No antigen is known for it. This CDR3 spans 17 amino acids. The germline gives CDR1 SEHNR, CDR2 FQNEAQ (reference sequence). V lost 1 base to trimming and J lost 2 bases; unmatched junction nucleotides: 2. Reverse transcribed after extraction, RNA yielded cDNA as the sequencing template. Profiling relied on immunoSEQ multiplex PCR, and the TCRdb table lists in-frame clones only, not all of them. Here the sample spans approximately 200,000 clones, less than 45% being singletons. The sample was CD4+ T cells sorted from blood, taken at roughly week 36, from a patient treated with tofacitinib. This TCR came from a human donor with alopecia areata. This chain uses TRBV7-9 with TRBJ2-7; 16 nucleotides agree with TRBD2. DNA for the CDR3: TGTGCCAGCAGCTTAGTGGGACTAGCGGGAGGGCCCTACGAGCAGTACTTC. Translation: CASSLVGLAGGPYEQYF.